This T cell receptor (beta chain) is from a study of T cells expressing NK-cell markers (dated by TCRdb to about 2020). For the study in its entirety: Three sorted T-cell subsets (CD3+CD56+NKG2C+, CD3+CD56+NKG2C- and CD3+CD56-NKG2C+) from about 8 donors had their TCR beta-chain repertoires profiled. Among the eight sequenced donors, seven were HCMV-seropositive and one was HCMV-seronegative. Libraries were sequenced as 2 x 150 bp reads on Illumina HiSeq 2000/2500, MiSeq or NextSeq. Randomly selected healthy volunteers, three men and five women, were used as the eight sequenced donors.

TCRdb records Illumina HiSeq 2000 as the sequencer. TCR beta cDNA libraries were made by 5'RACE template switching that added a universal primer site and unique molecular identifiers. Synthesis of cDNA was primed from the TCR beta constant segment and was followed by two consecutive PCR amplification steps. The original pipeline was this. Reads were demultiplexed and grouped by UMI with MIGEC, and clonotypes were assembled and quantified with MiTCR. To remove erroneous sequences, TCR cDNA sequences were retained only when supported by two or more reads. The tcR package was used for downstream repertoire analysis, and clonotypes were matched between fractions using CDR3 nucleotide sequence together with V segment. VDJmatch was used to annotate antigen specificity against VDJdb, with one amino acid substitution in CDR3 permitted. TCRdb reprocessed the reads into one record per CDR3 protein sequence, lacking DNA. These V and J calls derive from TCRdb rather than the authors' analysis. Per the sample table, the count is hundreds of thousands of distinct CDR3 sequences. Roughly 5.2% of the sample goes to the ten largest clones.

To determine HCMV serostatus, a commercial ELISA kit was used to detect HCMV-specific IgG in serum. Peripheral blood mononuclear cells were isolated from blood by Ficoll density gradient centrifugation. Per the germline V gene, SGHAT is the CDR1 and FQNNGV is the CDR2. The CDR3 numbers 18 residues from cysteine through phenylalanine. No nucleotide data were recorded. The paper's findings and limits, for the study overall: Whether the expanded NKG2C-expressing T cell clones were specific for HCMV antigens remained unclear. In several donors, the dominant CD3+CD56+NKG2C+ clonotypes were found to rank among the top 10 CD8+ clonotypes and to make up roughly 1.0-7.0% of CD8+ T cells. Those dominant clonotypes were again the most abundant among CD3+CD56-NKG2C+ cells in a few donors, at roughly 25-60.1%.

Regarding this clonotype: The antigen this receptor binds is unknown.

The TCR was taken from a man aged 18-75 years in good health. Recombination connected TRBV11-2 to TRBJ2-5; absent DNA, TCRdb's TRBD1 call cannot be checked. Material: blood T cells: a sorted CD56 or NKG2C T cell subset, CD4+ or CD8+ T cells, or bulk PBMC T cells (not recorded which). The CDR3 region: CASSLVAIWGVEQETQYF.